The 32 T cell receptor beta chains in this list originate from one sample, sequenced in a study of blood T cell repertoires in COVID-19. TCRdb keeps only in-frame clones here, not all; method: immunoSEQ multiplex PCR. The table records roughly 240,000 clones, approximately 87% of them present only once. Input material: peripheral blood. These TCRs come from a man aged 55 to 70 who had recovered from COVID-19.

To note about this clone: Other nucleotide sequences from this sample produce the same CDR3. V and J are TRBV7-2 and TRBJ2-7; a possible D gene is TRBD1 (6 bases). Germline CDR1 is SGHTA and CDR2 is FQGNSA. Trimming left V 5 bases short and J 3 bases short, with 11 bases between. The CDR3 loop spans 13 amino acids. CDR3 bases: TGTGCCAGCAGCCGTGGACAGATCTACGAGCAGTACTTC. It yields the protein CASSRGQIYEQYF.

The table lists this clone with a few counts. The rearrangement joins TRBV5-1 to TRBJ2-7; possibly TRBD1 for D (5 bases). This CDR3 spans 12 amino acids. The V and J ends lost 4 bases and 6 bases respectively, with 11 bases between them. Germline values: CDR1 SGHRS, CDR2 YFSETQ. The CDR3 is CASSPQGGEQYF. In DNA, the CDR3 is TGCGCCAGCAGCCCCCAGGGTGGCGAGCAGTACTTC.

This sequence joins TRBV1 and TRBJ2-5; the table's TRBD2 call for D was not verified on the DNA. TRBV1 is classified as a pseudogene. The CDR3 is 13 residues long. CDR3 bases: TGCACCATCGGACTAAAAGGACGAGAGACCCAGTACTTC. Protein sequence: CTIGLKGRETQYF.

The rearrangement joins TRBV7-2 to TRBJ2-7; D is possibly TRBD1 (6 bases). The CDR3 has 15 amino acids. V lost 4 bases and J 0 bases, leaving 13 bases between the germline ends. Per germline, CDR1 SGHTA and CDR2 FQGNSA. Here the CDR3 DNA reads TGTGCCAGCAGCTATCACTGGGACACCTCCTACGAGCAGTACTTC. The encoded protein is CASSYHWDTSYEQYF.

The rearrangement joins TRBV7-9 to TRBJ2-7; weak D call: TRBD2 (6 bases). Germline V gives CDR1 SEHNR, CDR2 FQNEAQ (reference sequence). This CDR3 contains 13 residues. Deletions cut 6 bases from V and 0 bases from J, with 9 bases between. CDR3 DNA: TGTGCCAGCAGGGAGGGGCCCTCCTACGAGCAGTACTTC. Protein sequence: CASREGPSYEQYF.

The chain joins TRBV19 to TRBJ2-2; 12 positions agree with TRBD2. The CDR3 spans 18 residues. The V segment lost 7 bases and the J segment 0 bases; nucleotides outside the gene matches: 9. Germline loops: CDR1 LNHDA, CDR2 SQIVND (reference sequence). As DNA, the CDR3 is TGTGCCAGTAATAAACTAGCGGGAGGTATTACGAACACCGGGGAGCTGTTTTTT. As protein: CASNKLAGGITNTGELFF.

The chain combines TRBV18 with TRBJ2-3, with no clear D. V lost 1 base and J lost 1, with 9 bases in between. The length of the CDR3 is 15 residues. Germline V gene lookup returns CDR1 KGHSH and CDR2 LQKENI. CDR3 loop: CASSPLEFGTDTQYF. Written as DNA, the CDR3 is TGTGCCAGCTCACCACTTGAGTTTGGCACAGATACGCAGTATTTT.

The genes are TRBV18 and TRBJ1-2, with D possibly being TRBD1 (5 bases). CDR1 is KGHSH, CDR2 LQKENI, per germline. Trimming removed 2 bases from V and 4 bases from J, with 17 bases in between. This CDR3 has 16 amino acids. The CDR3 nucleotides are TGTGCCAGCTCACCATCCGACAGCAACACAGGCTATGGCTACACCTTC. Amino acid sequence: CASSPSDSNTGYGYTF.

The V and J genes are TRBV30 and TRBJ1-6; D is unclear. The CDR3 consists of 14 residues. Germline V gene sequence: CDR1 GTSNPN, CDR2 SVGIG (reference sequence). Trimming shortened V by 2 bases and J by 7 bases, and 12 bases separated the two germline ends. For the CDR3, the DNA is TGTGCCTGGAGTATCCGGGGTTTCAATTCACCCCTCCACTTT. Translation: CAWSIRGFNSPLHF.

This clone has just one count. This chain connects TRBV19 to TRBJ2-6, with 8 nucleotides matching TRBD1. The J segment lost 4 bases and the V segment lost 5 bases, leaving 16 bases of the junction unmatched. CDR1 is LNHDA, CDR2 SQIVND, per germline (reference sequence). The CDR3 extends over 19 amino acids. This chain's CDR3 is CASSPRTGTWVSGANVLTF. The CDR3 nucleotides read TGTGCCAGTAGTCCAAGGACAGGGACTTGGGTCTCCGGGGCCAACGTCCTGACTTTC. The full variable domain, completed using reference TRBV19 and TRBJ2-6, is DGGITQSPKYLFRKEGQNVTLSCEQNLNHDAMYWYRQDPGQGLRLIYYSQIVNDFQKGDIAEGYSVSREKKESFPLTVTSAQKNPTAFYLCASSPRTGTWVSGANVLTFGAGSRLTVL.

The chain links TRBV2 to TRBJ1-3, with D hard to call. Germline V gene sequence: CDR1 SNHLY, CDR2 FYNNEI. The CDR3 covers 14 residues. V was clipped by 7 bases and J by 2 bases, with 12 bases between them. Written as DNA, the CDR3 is TGTGCCAGCAACCCCGGAGGGACTGGAAACACCATATATTTT. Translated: CASNPGGTGNTIYF.

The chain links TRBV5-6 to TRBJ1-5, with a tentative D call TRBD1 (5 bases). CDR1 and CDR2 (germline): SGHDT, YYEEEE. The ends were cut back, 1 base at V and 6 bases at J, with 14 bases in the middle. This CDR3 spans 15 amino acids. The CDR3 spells CASSLTGEWGQPQHF. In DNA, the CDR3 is TGTGCCAGCAGCTTGACGGGGGAGTGGGGTCAGCCCCAGCATTTT.

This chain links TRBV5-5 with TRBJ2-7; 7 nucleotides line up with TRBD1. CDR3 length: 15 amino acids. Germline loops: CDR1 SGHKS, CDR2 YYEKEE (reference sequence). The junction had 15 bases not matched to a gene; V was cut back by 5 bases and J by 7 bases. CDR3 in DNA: TGTGCCAGCAGAATTACAGGGGACGCCTTGGGGGAGCAGTACTTC. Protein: CASRITGDALGEQYF.

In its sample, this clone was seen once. The CDR3 sequence: CASSLADIKNIQYF. CDR3 bases: TGTGCCAGCAGCTTAGCTGACATCAAAAACATTCAGTACTTC. J is TRBJ2-4 and V is TRBV7-8; D gene uncertain. Looked up from germline, CDR1 is SGHVS and CDR2 is FQNEAQ. The V end was cut by 0 bases, the J end by 3 bases, with 6 bases between. The CDR3 sequence is 14 residues long.

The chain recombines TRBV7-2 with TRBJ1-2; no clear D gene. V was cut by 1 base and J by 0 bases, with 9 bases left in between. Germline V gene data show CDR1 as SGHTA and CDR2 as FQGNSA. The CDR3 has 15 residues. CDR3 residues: CASSLGWQTNYGYTF. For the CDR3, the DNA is TGTGCCAGCAGCTTAGGATGGCAGACTAACTATGGCTACACCTTC.

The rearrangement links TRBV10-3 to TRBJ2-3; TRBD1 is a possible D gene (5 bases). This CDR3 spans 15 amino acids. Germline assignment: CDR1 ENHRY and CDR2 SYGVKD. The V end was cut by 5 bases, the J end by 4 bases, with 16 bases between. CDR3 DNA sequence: TGTGCCATCAGTCAGGGTGGGCCAGGAGCAGATACGCAGTATTTT. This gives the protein CAISQGGPGADTQYF.

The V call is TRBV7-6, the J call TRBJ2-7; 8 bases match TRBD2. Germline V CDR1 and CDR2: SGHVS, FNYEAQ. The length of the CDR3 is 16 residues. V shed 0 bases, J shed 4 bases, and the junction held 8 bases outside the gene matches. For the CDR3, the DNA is TGTGCCAGCAGCTTAGCTGTGGCGGGGGGCCTTTACGAGCAGTACTTC. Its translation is CASSLAVAGGLYEQYF.

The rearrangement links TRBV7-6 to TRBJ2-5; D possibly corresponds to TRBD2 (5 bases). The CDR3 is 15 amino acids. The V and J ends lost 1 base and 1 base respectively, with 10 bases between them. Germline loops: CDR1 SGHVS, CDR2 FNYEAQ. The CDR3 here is CASSLERTGQETQYF. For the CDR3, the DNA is TGTGCCAGCAGCTTAGAGCGGACGGGCCAAGAGACCCAGTACTTC.

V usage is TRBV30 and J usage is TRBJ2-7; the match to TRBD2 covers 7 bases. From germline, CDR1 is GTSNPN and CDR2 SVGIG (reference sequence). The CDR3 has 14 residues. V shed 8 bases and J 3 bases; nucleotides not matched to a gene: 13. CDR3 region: CAGHTAGRHYEQYF. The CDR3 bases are TGTGCCGGGCACACAGCGGGGAGACACTACGAGCAGTACTTC.

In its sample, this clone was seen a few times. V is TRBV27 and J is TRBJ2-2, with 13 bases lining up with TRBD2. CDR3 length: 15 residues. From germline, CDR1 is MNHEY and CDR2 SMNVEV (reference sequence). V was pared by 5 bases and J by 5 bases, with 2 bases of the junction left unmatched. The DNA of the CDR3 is TGTGCCAGCAGTACTAGCGGGAGGGTTACCGGGGAGCTGTTTTTT. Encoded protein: CASSTSGRVTGELFF.

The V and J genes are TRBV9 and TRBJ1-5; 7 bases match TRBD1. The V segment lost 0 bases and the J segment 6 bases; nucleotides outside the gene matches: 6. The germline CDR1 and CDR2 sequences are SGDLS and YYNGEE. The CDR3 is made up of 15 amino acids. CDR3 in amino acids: CASSVDRGPGQPQHF. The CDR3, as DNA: TGTGCCAGCAGCGTAGATAGGGGGCCGGGTCAGCCCCAGCATTTT.

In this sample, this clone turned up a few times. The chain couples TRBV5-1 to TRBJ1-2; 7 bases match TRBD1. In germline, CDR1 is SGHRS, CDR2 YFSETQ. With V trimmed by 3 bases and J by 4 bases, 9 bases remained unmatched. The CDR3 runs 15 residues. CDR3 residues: CASSYQTGQGYGYTF. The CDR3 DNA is TGCGCCAGCAGCTACCAGACAGGGCAGGGCTATGGCTACACCTTC.

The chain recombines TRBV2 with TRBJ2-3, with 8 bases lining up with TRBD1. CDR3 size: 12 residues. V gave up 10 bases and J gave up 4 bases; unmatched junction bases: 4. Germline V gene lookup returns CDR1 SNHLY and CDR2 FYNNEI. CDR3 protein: CAIRQGPDTQYF. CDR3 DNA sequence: TGTGCCATCCGACAGGGGCCAGATACGCAGTATTTT.

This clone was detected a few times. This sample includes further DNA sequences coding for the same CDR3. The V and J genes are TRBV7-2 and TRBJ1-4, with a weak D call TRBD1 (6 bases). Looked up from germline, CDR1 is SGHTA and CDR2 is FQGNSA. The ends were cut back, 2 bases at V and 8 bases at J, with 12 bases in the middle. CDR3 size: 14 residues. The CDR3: CASSLSGTNEKLFF. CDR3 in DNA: TGTGCCAGCAGCTTAAGCGGGACAAACGAAAAACTGTTTTTT. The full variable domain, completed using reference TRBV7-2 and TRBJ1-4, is GAGVSQSPSNKVTEKGKDVELRCDPISGHTALYWYRQSLGQGLEFLIYFQGNSAPDKSGLPSDRFSAERTGGSVSTLTIQRTQQEDSAVYLCASSLSGTNEKLFFGSGTQLSVL.

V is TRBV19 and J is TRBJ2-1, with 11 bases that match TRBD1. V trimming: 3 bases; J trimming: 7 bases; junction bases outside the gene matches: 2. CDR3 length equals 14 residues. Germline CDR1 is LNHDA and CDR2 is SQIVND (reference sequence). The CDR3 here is CASSIGTGGNEQFF. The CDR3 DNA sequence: TGTGCCAGTAGTATCGGGACAGGGGGTAATGAGCAGTTCTTC. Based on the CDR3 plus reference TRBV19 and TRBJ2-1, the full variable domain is DGGITQSPKYLFRKEGQNVTLSCEQNLNHDAMYWYRQDPGQGLRLIYYSQIVNDFQKGDIAEGYSVSREKKESFPLTVTSAQKNPTAFYLCASSIGTGGNEQFFGPGTRLTVL.

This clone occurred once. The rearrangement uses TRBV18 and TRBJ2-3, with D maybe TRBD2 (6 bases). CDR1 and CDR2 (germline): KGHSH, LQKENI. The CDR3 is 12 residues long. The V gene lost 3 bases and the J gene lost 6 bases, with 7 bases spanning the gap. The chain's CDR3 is CASSPAGDTQYF. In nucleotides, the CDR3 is TGTGCCAGCTCACCCGCGGGGGATACGCAGTATTTT.

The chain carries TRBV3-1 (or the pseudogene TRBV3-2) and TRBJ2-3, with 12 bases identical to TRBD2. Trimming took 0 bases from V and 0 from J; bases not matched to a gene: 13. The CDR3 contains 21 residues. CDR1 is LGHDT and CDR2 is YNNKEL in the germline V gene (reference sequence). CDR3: CASSQEAGFGLAGGSTDTQYF. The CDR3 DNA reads TGTGCCAGCAGCCAAGAAGCGGGTTTCGGGCTAGCGGGGGGGAGCACAGATACGCAGTATTTT.

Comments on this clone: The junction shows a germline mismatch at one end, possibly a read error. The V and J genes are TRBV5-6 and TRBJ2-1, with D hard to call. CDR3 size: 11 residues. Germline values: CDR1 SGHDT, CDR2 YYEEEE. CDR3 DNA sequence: TGTGCCAGCAACTCCTATAATGAGCAGTTCTTC. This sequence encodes CASNSYNEQFF.

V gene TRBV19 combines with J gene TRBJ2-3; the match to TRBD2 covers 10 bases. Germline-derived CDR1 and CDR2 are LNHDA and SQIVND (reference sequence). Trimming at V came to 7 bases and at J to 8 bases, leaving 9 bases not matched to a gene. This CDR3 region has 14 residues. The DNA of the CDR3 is TGTGCCAGTACGGGAGCGGGAGGGCCTGGTACGCAGTATTTT. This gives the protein CASTGAGGPGTQYF.

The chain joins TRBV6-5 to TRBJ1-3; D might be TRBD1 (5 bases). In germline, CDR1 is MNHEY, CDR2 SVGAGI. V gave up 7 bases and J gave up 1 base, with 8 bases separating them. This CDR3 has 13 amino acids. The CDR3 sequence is CASMGGSGNTIYF. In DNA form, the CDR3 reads TGTGCCAGCATGGGGGGTTCTGGAAACACCATATATTTT.

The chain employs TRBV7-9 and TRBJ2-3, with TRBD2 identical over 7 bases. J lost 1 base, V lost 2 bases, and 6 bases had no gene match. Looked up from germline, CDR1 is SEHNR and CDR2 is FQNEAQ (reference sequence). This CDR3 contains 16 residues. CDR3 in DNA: TGTGCCAGCAGCTTATTGTCAGGACTAGGCACAGATACGCAGTATTTT. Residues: CASSLLSGLGTDTQYF. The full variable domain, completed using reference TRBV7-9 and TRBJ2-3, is DTGVSQNPRHKITKRGQNVTFRCDPISEHNRLYWYRQTLGQGPEFLTYFQNEAQLEKSRLLSDRFSAERPKGSFSTLEIQRTEQGDSAMYLCASSLLSGLGTDTQYFGPGTRLTVL.

CDR3 region: CASSKKGTFGTDYVSYEQYF. The CDR3 DNA follows: TGTGCCAGCAGCAAAAAGGGGACCTTTGGGACAGACTATGTCTCCTACGAGCAGTACTTC. The rearrangement uses TRBV21-1 and TRBJ2-7; the table's TRBD1 call for D was not verified on the DNA. TRBV21-1 is a pseudogene segment. The CDR3 spans 20 residues.